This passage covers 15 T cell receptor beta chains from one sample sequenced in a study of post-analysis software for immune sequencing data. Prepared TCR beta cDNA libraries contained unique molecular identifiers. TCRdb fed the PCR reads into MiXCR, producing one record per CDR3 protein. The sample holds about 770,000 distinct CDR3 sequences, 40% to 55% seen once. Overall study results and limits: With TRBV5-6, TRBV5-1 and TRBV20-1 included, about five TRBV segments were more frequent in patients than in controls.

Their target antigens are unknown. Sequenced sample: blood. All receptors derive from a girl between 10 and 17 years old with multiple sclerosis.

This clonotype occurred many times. The CDR3 region is CSARGTGGRIDEQYF. The CDR3 bases are TGCAGTGCTAGAGGAACAGGGGGCAGGATTGACGAGCAGTACTTC. J is TRBJ2-5 and V is TRBV20-1, with 9 nucleotides matching TRBD1. The J call may not be correct, given that the DNA end is closer to TRBJ2-7. The CDR3 loop spans 15 amino acids. CDR1 and CDR2 (germline): DFQATT, SNEGSKA (reference sequence).

The CDR3 protein is CASSSQGTTYGYTF. The DNA of the CDR3 is TGTGCCAGCAGTTCACAGGGGACCACCTATGGCTACACCTTC. The chain combines TRBV12-3 or TRBV12-4 with TRBJ1-2; 7 nucleotides line up with TRBD1. The CDR3 is 14 amino acids. V lost 4 bases and J lost 4; bases outside the gene matches: 6.

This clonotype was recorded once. The chain's CDR3 is CSARVKGLGQFF. The DNA for the CDR3 is TGCAGTGCTAGAGTAAAGGGCCTAGGGCAGTTCTTC. The chain recombines TRBV20-1 with TRBJ2-1; D remains ambiguous. The CDR3 contains 12 residues. Trimming took 1 base from V and 12 from J, leaving 13 bases between them. Germline assignment: CDR1 DFQATT and CDR2 SNEGSKA (reference sequence).

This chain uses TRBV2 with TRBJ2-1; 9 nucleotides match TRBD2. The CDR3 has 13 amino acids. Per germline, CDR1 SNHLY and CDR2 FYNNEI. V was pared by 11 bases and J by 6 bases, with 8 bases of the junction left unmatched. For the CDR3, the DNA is TGTGCCGGGAGGGCTAGCGGGACCAATGAGCAGTTCTTC. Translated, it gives CAGRASGTNEQFF.

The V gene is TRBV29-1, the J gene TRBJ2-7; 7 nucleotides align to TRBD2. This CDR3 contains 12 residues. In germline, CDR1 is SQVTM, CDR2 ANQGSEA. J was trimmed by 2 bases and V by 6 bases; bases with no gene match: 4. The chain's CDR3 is CSVGDYTYEQYF. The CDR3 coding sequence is TGCAGCGTAGGGGACTACACCTACGAGCAGTACTTC.

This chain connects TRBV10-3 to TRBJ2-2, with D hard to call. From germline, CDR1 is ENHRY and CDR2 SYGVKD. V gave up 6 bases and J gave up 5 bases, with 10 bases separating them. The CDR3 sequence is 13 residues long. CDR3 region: CAISVSRTGELFF. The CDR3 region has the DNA TGTGCCATCAGCGTCTCTAGGACCGGGGAGCTGTTTTTT.

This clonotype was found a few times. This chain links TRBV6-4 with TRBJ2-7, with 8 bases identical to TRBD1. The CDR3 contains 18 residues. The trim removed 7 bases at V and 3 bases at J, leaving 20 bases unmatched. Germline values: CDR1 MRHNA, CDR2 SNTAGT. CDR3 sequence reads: CASTAMGTGPTAVYEQYF. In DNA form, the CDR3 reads TGTGCCAGCACCGCCATGGGGACAGGCCCCACGGCCGTCTACGAGCAGTACTTC.

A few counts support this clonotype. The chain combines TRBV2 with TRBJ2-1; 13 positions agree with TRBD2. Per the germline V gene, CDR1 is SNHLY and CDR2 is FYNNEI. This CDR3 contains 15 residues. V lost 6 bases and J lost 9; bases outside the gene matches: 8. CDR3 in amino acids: CASSPRTSGSSEQFF. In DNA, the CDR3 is TGTGCCAGCAGCCCGAGGACTAGCGGGAGCAGTGAGCAGTTCTTC.

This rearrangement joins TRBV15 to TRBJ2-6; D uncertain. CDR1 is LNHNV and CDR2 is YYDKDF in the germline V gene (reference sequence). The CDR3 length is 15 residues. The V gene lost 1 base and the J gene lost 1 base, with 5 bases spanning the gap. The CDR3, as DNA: TGTGCCACCAGCAGAGTGGTGTCTGGGGCCAACGTCCTGACTTTC. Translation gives CATSRVVSGANVLTF.

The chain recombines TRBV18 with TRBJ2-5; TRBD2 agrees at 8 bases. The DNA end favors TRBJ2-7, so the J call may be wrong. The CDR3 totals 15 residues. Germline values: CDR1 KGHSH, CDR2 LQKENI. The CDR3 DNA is TGTGCCAGCTCACCGGCTAGCGGGTTGAACTACGAGCAGTACTTC. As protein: CASSPASGLNYEQYF.

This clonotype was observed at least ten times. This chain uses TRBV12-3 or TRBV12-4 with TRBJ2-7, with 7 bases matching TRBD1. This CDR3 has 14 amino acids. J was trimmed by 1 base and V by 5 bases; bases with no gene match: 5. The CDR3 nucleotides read TGTGCCAGCAGTCCGGGACAGAGTTCCTACGAGCAGTACTTC. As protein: CASSPGQSSYEQYF.

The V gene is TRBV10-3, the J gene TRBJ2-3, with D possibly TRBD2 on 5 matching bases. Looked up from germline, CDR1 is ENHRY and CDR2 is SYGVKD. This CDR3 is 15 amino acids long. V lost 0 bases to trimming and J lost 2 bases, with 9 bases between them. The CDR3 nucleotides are TGTGCCATCAGTGAGTCGAGAGGGTTCACAGATACGCAGTATTTT. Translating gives CAISESRGFTDTQYF.

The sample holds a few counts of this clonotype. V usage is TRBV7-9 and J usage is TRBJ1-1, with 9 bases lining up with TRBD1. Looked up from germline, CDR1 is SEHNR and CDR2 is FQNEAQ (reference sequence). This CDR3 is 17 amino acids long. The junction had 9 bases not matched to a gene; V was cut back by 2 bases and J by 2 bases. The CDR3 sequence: CASSLWGQGASNTEAFF. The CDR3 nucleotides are TGTGCCAGCAGCTTATGGGGACAGGGTGCGAGTAACACTGAAGCTTTCTTT.

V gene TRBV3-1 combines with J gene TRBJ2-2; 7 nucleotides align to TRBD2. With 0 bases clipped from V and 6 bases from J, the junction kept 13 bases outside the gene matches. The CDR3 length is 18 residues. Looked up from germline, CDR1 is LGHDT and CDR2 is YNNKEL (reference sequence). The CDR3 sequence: CASSQEILAEIRAGELFF. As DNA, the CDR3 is TGTGCCAGCAGCCAAGAGATCCTAGCGGAGATTCGCGCCGGGGAGCTGTTTTTT.

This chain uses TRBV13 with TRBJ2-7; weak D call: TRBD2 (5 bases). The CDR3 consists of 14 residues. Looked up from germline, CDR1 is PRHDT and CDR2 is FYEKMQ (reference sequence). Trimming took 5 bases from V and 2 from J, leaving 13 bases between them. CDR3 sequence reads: CASSPGVQTYEQYF. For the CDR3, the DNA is TGTGCCAGCAGCCCCGGGGTACAGACCTACGAGCAGTACTTC.